This T cell receptor (beta chain) originates from a study of OX40 agonist ivuxolimab in advanced cancers. Study-wide results and limits: On average, a greater number of expanded clones characterised CD8+ T cells relative to CD4+. Clonal expansion by week 6 occurred in CD4+ and CD8+ blood T cells (at 0.1 to 3.0 mg/kg).

Per the germline V gene, CDR1 is SGHDT and CDR2 is YYEEEE. CDR3 length: 14 residues. The ends were cut back, 1 base at V and 0 bases at J, with 8 bases in the middle. Sequencing was performed with immunoSEQ multiplex PCR; in TCRdb, only in-frame clones are kept and a portion is missing. This table holds fewer than 85,000 clones, about 90% found once. For this clone: What it binds is unknown.

This chain links TRBV5-6 with TRBJ2-7, with TRBD2 as a possible D gene (6 bases). Material: CD4+ or CD8+ T cells sorted from blood, obtained in a trial of the OX40 agonist ivuxolimab. This receptor was taken from an adult with an advanced solid tumor such as melanoma, head and neck, liver or kidney cancer. The CDR3 loop reads CASSLFGGSYEQYF. DNA of the CDR3: TGTGCCAGCAGCTTGTTCGGGGGCTCCTACGAGCAGTACTTC.